This T cell receptor (beta chain) was found in a study of blood T cell repertoires in COVID-19. Study details: The United States, Italy and Spain provided the acute and convalescent COVID-19 samples.

How the authors handled the data: By means of reference gene primer amplification, nucleated cell counts were estimated. Produced via immunoSEQ multiplex PCR; TCRdb's table is partial and in-frame only. V, J and clone size were drawn from that table, and D and trimming were deduced from the DNA. Of 350,000 to 400,000 clones listed, roughly 86% are singletons. CDR3 length equals 14 residues. V was cut by 4 bases and J by 0 bases, with 10 bases left in between. CDR1 and CDR2 (germline): SNHLY, FYNNEI. Membership in each cohort depended on participant-reported clinical history. Two negative PCRs, clearance, or symptom resolution characterized the recovered Cohort 3 donors.

Sequencing was carried out using PBMCs or T cells enriched from blood (not recorded which). J is TRBJ2-7 and V is TRBV2; D remains unclear. This sequence originates from a woman younger than 45 who had recovered from COVID-19. DNA for the CDR3: TGTGCCAGCAGTGTCTCGCGAGGCTCCTACGAGCAGTACTTC. It codes for CASSVSRGSYEQYF. The full variable domain, rest sourced from reference TRBV2 and TRBJ2-7, is EPEVTQTPSHQVTQMGQEVILRCVPISNHLYFYWYRQILGQKVEFLVSFYNNEISEKSEIFDDQFSVERPDGSNFTLKIRSTKLEDSAMYFCASSVSRGSYEQYFGPGTRLTVT.